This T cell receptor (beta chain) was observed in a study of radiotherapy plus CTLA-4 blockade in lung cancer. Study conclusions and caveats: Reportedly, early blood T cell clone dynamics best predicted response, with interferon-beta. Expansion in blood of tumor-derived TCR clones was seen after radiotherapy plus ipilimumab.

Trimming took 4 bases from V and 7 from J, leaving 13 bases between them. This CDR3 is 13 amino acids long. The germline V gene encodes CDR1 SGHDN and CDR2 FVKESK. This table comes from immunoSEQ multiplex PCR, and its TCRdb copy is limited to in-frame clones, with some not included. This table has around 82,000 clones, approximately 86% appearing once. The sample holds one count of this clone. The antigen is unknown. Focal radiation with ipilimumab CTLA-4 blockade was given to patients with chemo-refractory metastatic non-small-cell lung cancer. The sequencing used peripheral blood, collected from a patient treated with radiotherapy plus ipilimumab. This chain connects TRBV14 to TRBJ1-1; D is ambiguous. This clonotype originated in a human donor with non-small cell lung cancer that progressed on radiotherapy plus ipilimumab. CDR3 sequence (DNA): TGTGCCAGCAGCCGAGGAAACATAGGTGAAGCTTTCTTT. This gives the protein CASSRGNIGEAFF.